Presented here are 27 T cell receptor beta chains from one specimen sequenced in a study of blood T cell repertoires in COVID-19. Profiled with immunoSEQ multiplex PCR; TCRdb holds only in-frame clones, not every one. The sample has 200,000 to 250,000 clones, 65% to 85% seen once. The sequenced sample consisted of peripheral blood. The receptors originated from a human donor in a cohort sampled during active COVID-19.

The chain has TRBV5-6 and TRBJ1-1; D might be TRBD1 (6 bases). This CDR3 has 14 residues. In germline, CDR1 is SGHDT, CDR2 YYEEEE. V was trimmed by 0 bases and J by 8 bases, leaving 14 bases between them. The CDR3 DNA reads TGTGCCAGCAGCTTGGCTGGCGGGGGCTACGAAGCTTTCTTT. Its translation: CASSLAGGGYEAFF.

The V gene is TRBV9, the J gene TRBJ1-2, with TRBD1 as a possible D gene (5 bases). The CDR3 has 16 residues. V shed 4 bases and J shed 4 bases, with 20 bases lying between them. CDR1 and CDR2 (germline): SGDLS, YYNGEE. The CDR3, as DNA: TGTGCCAGCAGCCCACTCAGGGCCTACCTTGGCTATGGCTACACCTTC. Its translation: CASSPLRAYLGYGYTF.

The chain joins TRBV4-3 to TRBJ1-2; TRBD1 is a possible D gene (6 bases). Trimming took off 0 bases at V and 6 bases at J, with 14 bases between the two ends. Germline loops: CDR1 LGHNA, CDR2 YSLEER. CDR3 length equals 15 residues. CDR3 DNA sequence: TGCGCCAGCAGCCAAGATGGACAGTTAAACCATGGCTACACCTTC. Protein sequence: CASSQDGQLNHGYTF.

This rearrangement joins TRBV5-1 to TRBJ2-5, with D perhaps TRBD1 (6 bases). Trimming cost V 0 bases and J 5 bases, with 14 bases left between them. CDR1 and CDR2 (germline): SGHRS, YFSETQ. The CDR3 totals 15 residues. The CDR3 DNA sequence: TGCGCCAGCAGCTTGGAACAGGGCCAGGGGGAGACCCAGTACTTC. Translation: CASSLEQGQGETQYF.

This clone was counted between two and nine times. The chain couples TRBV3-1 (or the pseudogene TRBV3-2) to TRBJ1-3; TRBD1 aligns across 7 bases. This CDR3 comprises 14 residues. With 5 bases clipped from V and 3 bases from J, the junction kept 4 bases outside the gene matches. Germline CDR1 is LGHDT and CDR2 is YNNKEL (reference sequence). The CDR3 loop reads CASSSQGGGNTIYF. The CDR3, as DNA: TGTGCCAGCAGCAGTCAGGGGGGTGGAAACACCATATATTTT.

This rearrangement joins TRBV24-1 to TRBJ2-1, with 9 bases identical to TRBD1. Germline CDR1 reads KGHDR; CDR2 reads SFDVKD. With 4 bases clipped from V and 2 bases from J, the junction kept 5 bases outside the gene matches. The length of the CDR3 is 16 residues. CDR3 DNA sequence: TGTGCCACCAGTGAAACAGGGGGCAAGGCCTACAATGAGCAGTTCTTC. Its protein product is CATSETGGKAYNEQFF.

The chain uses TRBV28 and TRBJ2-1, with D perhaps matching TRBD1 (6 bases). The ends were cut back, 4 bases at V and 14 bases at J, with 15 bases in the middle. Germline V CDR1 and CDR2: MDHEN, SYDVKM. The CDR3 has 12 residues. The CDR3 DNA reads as TGTGCCAGCAGTTCAACAGGGCGGTTGGAGTTCTTC. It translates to CASSSTGRLEFF.

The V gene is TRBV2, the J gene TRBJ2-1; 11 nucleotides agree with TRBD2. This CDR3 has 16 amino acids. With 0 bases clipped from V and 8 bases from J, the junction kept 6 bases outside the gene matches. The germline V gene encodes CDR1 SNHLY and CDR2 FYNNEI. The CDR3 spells CASSEARLAGTHEQFF. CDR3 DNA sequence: TGTGCCAGCAGTGAAGCCCGACTAGCGGGAACTCATGAGCAGTTCTTC.

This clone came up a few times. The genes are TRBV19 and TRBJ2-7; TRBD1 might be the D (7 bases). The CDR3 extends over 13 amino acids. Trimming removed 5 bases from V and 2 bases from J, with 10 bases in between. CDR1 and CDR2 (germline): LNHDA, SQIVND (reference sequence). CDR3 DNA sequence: TGTGCCAGTAGTCCAGGGGGGCCCTACGAGCAGTACTTC. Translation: CASSPGGPYEQYF.

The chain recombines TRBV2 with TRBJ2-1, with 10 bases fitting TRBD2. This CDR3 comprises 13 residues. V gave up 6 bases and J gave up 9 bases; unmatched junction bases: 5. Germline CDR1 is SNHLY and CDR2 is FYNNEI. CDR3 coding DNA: TGTGCCAGCAGCCTAGCGGGAGATGGTGAGCAGTTCTTC. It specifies CASSLAGDGEQFF.

The chain's CDR3 is CASSIGQRGYTF. Written as DNA, the CDR3 is TGTGCCAGTAGTATAGGCCAGCGAGGCTACACCTTC. This chain connects TRBV19 to TRBJ1-2; D not certain. This CDR3 contains 12 residues. V was shortened by 1 base and J by 8 bases, with 8 bases between the two germline ends. The germline V gene has CDR1 LNHDA and CDR2 SQIVND (reference sequence). The whole variable domain, remainder taken from reference TRBV19 and TRBJ1-2, is DGGITQSPKYLFRKEGQNVTLSCEQNLNHDAMYWYRQDPGQGLRLIYYSQIVNDFQKGDIAEGYSVSREKKESFPLTVTSAQKNPTAFYLCASSIGQRGYTFGSGTRLTVV.

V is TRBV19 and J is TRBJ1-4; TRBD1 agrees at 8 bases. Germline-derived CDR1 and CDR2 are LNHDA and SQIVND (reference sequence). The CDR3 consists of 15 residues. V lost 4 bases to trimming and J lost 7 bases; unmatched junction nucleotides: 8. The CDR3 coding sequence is TGTGCCAGTAGTACCCAGGACAGGGCGATTGAAAAACTGTTTTTT. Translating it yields CASSTQDRAIEKLFF.

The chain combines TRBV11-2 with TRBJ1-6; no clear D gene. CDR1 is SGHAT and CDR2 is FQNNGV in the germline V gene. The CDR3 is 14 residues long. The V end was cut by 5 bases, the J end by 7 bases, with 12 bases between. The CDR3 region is CASSLLEGNSPLHF. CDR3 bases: TGTGCCAGCAGCCTATTGGAGGGCAATTCACCCCTCCACTTT.

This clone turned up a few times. The CDR3 DNA follows: TGTGCCATCAGTTGGGCAGGGGACAATGGCTACACCTTC. Translated, it gives CAISWAGDNGYTF. The V gene is TRBV10-3, the J gene TRBJ1-2, with D tentatively TRBD1 (6 bases). Deletions cut 5 bases from V and 6 bases from J, with 13 bases between. Germline assignment: CDR1 ENHRY and CDR2 SYGVKD. The CDR3 contains 13 residues.

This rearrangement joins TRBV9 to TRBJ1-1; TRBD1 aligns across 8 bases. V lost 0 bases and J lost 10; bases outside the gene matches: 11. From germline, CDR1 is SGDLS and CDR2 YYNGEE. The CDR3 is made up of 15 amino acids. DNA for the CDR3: TGTGCCAGCAGCGTAGTGGGACAGGTATCTAGGGGAGCTTTCTTT. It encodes CASSVVGQVSRGAFF.

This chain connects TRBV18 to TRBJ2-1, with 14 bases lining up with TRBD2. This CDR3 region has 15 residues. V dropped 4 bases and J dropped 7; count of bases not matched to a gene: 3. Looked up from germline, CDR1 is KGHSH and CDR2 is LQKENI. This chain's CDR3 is CASSRGTSGRNEQFF. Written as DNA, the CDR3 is TGTGCCAGCTCACGCGGGACTAGCGGGAGAAATGAGCAGTTCTTC.

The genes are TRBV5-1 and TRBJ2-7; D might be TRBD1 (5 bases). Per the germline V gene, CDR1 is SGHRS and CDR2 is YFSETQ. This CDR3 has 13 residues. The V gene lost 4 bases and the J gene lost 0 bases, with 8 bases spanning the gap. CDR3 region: CASSNRSSYEQYF. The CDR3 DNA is TGCGCCAGCAGCAACAGGAGCTCCTACGAGCAGTACTTC.

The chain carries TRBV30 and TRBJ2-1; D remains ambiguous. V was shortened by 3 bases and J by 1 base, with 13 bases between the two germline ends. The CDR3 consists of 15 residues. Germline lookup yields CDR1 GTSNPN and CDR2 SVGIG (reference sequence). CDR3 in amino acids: CAWSLETASYNEQFF. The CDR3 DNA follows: TGTGCCTGGAGCCTGGAGACGGCATCCTACAATGAGCAGTTCTTC.

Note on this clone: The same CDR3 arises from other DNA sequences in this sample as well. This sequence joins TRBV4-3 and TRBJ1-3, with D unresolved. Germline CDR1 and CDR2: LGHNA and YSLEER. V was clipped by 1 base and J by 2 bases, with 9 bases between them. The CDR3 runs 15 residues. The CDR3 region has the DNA TGCGCCAGCAGCCAAGGAGGAGGGCCTGGAAACACCATATATTTT. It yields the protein CASSQGGGPGNTIYF.

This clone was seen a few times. CDR3 residues: CATQGYNSPLHF. The CDR3, as DNA: TGTGCCACACAGGGCTATAATTCACCCCTCCACTTT. The chain carries TRBV6-5 and TRBJ1-6, with D perhaps matching TRBD1 (6 bases). The V end was cut by 10 bases, the J end by 3 bases, with 7 bases between. The CDR3 extends over 12 amino acids. Germline V gene lookup returns CDR1 MNHEY and CDR2 SVGAGI.

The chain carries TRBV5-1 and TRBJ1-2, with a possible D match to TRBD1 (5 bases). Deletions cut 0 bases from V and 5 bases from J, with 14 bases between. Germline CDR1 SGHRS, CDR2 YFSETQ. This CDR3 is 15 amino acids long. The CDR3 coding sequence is TGCGCCAGCAGCTTGGCACAGCCCGGGACTTATGGCTACACCTTC. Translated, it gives CASSLAQPGTYGYTF.

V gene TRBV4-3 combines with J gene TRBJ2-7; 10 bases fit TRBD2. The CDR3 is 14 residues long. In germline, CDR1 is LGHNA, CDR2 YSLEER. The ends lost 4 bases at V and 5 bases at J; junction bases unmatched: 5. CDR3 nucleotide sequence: TGCGCCAGCAGCCCCGGACTAGCGGTCCACGAGCAGTACTTC. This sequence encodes CASSPGLAVHEQYF.

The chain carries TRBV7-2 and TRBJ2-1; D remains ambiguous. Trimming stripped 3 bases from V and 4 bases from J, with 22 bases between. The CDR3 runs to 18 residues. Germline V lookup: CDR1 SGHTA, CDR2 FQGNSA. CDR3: CASSFSGRYSFIYNEQFF. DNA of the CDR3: TGTGCCAGCAGCTTTTCTGGGCGTTACAGCTTTATTTACAATGAGCAGTTCTTC.

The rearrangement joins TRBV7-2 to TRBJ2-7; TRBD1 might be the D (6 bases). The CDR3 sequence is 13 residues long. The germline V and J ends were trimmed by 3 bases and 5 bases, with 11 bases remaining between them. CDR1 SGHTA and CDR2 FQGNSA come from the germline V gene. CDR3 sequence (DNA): TGTGCCAGCAGCTTCCGGCAGGGGCACGAGCAGTACTTC. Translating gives CASSFRQGHEQYF.

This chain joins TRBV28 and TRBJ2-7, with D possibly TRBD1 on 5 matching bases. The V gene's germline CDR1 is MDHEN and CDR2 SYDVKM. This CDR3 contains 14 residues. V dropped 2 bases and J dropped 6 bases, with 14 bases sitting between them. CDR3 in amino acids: CASSLVRAPLEQYF. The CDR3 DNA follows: TGTGCCAGCAGTTTAGTCAGGGCCCCCCTCGAGCAGTACTTC.

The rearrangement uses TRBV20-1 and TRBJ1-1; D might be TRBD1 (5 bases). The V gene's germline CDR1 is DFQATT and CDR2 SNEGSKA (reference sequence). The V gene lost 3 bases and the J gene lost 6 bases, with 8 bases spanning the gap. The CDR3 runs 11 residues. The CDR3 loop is CSARGGSEAFF. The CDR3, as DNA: TGCAGTGCTAGGGGGGGATCTGAAGCTTTCTTT.

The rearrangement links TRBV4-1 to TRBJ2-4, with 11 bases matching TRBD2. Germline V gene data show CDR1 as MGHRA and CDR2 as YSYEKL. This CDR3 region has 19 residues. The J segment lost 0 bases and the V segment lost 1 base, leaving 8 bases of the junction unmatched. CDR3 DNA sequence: TGCGCCAGCAGCCAAGCACTAGCGGGGGTAAACTTAGCCAAAAACATTCAGTACTTC. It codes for CASSQALAGVNLAKNIQYF.